This entry lists 8 T cell receptor beta chains sequenced from one sample in a study of control samples from healthy donors and cancer patients. TCRdb keeps only in-frame clones here, not all; method: immunoSEQ multiplex PCR. The data hold approximately 86,000 clones, with 85% to 95% observed a single time. Material: blood. Receptors originate from a woman aged 25 to 45 in good health.

For this clone: Different DNA sequences within this sample yield the same CDR3. The rearrangement uses TRBV5-1 and TRBJ2-1; 8 nucleotides line up with TRBD2. Germline V gene data show CDR1 as SGHRS and CDR2 as YFSETQ. The CDR3 consists of 16 residues. The V segment lost 0 bases and the J segment 2 bases; nucleotides outside the gene matches: 4. The CDR3 is CASSLGLAGPYNEQFF. CDR3 bases: TGCGCCAGCAGCTTGGGGTTAGCGGGGCCCTACAATGAGCAGTTCTTC.

The chain uses TRBV6-1 and TRBJ1-1; no firm D call. V gave up 2 bases and J gave up 0 bases, with 10 bases separating them. Germline CDR1 reads MNHNS; CDR2 reads SASEGT. This CDR3 has 15 amino acids. For the CDR3, the DNA is TGTGCCAGCAGTGAATACAGCAACTTGAACACTGAAGCTTTCTTT. Protein sequence: CASSEYSNLNTEAFF.

The V gene is TRBV6-5, the J gene TRBJ1-2, with D possibly matching TRBD1 (5 bases). V was shortened by 6 bases and J by 5 bases, with 10 bases between the two germline ends. CDR3 length: 12 amino acids. From germline, CDR1 is MNHEY and CDR2 SVGAGI. The CDR3 is CASSRTGYGYTF. As DNA, the CDR3 is TGTGCCAGCAGCCGAACAGGTTATGGCTACACCTTC.

As regards this clone: This may be a read error: a much more frequent sequence differs by one nucleotide. The gene calls are TRBV7-9 and TRBJ2-5; 8 bases agree with TRBD2. This CDR3 spans 13 amino acids. Germline trimming cut 3 bases from V and 3 bases from J; bases unmatched to any gene: 0. Germline V CDR1 and CDR2: SEHNR, FQNEAQ (reference sequence). The CDR3 reads CASSFSGEETQYF. CDR3 DNA: TGTGCCAGCAGCTTTAGCGGGGAAGAGACCCAGTACTTC.

The rearrangement uses TRBV29-1 and TRBJ2-7; 8 nucleotides agree with TRBD1. The CDR3 has 14 residues. Trimming removed 4 bases from V and 3 bases from J; junction bases left unmatched: 8. Germline V gives CDR1 SQVTM, CDR2 ANQGSEA. The CDR3 protein is CSVGRTGSIYEQYF. The CDR3 region has the DNA TGCAGCGTTGGGCGGACAGGGTCTATCTACGAGCAGTACTTC.

The V and J genes are TRBV7-3 and TRBJ2-1, with 13 bases matching TRBD2. V shed 5 bases and J 5 bases; nucleotides not matched to a gene: 3. From germline, CDR1 is SGHTA and CDR2 FQGTGA. CDR3 length: 15 amino acids. As DNA, the CDR3 is TGTGCCAGCAGCACGACTAGCGGGAGGAACAATGAGCAGTTCTTC. Translated, it gives CASSTTSGRNNEQFF.

CDR3 loop: CASSEGALAGGPRKYYEQYF. Written as DNA, the CDR3 is TGTGCCAGCAGTGAAGGGGCTCTAGCGGGGGGGCCTAGGAAATACTACGAGCAGTACTTC. The J gene is TRBJ2-7, the V gene TRBV2, with 12 bases that match TRBD2. The CDR3 totals 20 residues. Germline CDR1 SNHLY, CDR2 FYNNEI. V gave up 1 base and J gave up 3 bases; unmatched junction bases: 16.

The chain carries TRBV10-3 and TRBJ2-2; D may correspond to TRBD1 or TRBD2 (6 bases each). The germline gives CDR1 ENHRY, CDR2 SYGVKD. V shed 6 bases and J shed 6 bases, with 17 bases lying between them. The CDR3 totals 15 residues. CDR3 DNA sequence: TGTGCCATCAGCGCGAGGGGGGCTCCTGCCGGGGAGCTGTTTTTT. It translates to CAISARGAPAGELFF.